The T cell receptor beta chain under discussion was sequenced for a study of cytomegalovirus exposure and HLA in healthy donors. General study results and limits: Upon later analysis, TCR association rates were observed to vary by HLA locus, being highest for DRB1 and lowest for HLA-C.

It was with 60 Vbeta and 13 Jbeta primers that the PCR ran. This table comes from immunoSEQ multiplex PCR, and its TCRdb copy is limited to in-frame clones, with some not included. There are fewer than 150,000 clones in the sample; about three quarters occur only once, and 3.9% lies in the top ten. These donors, healthy bone marrow donors, were studied. This CDR3 region has 15 residues. The germline gives CDR1 MNHEY, CDR2 SMNVEV (reference sequence). V shed 3 bases and J shed 6 bases, with 18 bases lying between them. For this clone: What it binds is not known.

The sequencing sample was made of PBMCs. The chain joins TRBV27 to TRBJ2-7, with D possibly matching TRBD2 (6 bases). The clonotype was recovered from a man aged 18-30 years in good health and CMV-seronegative. The CDR3 bases are TGTGCCAGCAGTTTGCTCGGGGGACTGGGTAGCGAGCAGTACTTC. Translating gives CASSLLGGLGSEQYF.